This T cell receptor (beta chain) was sequenced during a study of shared clonotypes between healthy human individuals. Turning to the study itself: Per donor, three plates held CD4 naive cells, three held CD4 memory, two held CD8 naive and one held CD8 memory.

Per germline, CDR1 MNHNS and CDR2 SASEGT. V lost 4 bases, J lost 5 bases, and 17 bases lay in between. This CDR3 contains 15 residues. As to this clone: No antigen is known for it.

At a deep level, the assay was run. Measured with immunoSEQ multiplex PCR; TCRdb has only the in-frame clones, and not every one. Here the sample spans roughly 2,300,000 clones, 80% to 95% being singletons. General study findings and limits: Depth of sequencing was expected to influence donor clonotype sharing.

Specimen: naive CD4+ T cells from PBMCs. Stated subset: CD45RA+ positively selected. J is TRBJ1-1 and V is TRBV6-1; no definite D call. The receptor's source is a man aged 18 to 29 in good health. Some clones in this sample may be carry-over from other donors' samples. Here the CDR3 reads CASSVEGTFGTEAFF. The CDR3 DNA follows: TGTGCCAGCAGTGTGGAGGGTACTTTCGGAACTGAAGCTTTCTTT.